This T cell receptor (beta chain) was recovered during a study of control samples from healthy donors and cancer patients. Profiled with immunoSEQ multiplex PCR; TCRdb holds only in-frame clones, not every one. Of about 150,000 clones listed, 70% to 90% are singletons. Source material: blood. The clonotype originates from a man aged 18 to 35 in good health.

The CDR3 here is CATSRLPNTGELFF. CDR3 coding DNA: TGTGCCACCTCGCGACTTCCTAACACCGGGGAGCTGTTTTTT. J is TRBJ2-2 and V is TRBV6-5; D gene unclear. Germline-derived CDR1 and CDR2 are MNHEY and SVGAGI. The V end lost 10 bases, the J end lost 2 bases, and 14 bases lay between the germline ends. The CDR3 is made up of 14 amino acids.